One and the same sample provided the 18 T cell receptor beta chains below, sequenced in a study of T-cell reconstitution after alpha-beta-depleted transplantation in children. Preparation of the TCRbeta library involved a method that used unique molecular identifiers. TCRdb re-called the PCR reads with MiXCR, one entry per CDR3 protein. The table shows about 98,000 distinct CDR3 sequences, with about 22% occurring only once. The source material was PBMCs, sampled before TCRalphabeta/CD19-depleted stem cell transplant. The receptors come from a boy aged 2 to 9 with acute lymphoblastic leukemia, due to receive a stem cell transplant.

This clonotype showed up just a few times. The chain couples TRBV7-8 to TRBJ2-7; 8 bases line up with TRBD2. The germline V gene has CDR1 SGHVS and CDR2 FQNEAQ. V shed 2 bases and J 5 bases; nucleotides not matched to a gene: 14. The length of the CDR3 is 17 residues. Here the CDR3 DNA reads TGTGCCAGCAGCTTATCCCGCTCTGGCGGGAGGCCGCACGAGCAGTACTTC. This gives the protein CASSLSRSGGRPHEQYF.

This clonotype was seen only a few times. CDR3 nucleotides: TGTGCCAGCAGCGGGAAACCCCTCCACTTT. It translates to CASSGKPLHF. The chain employs TRBV27 and TRBJ1-6; D uncertain. V lost 6 bases and J lost 12, with 6 bases in between. The CDR3 covers 10 residues. Germline V gene lookup returns CDR1 MNHEY and CDR2 SMNVEV (reference sequence).

This chain connects TRBV4-1 to TRBJ1-4; maybe TRBD1 (6 bases). This CDR3 is 12 amino acids long. Trimming removed 1 base at V and 12 bases at J, with 9 bases between. CDR1 MGHRA and CDR2 YSYEKL come from the germline V gene. Here the CDR3 reads CASSQGDTELFF. CDR3 coding DNA: TGCGCCAGCAGCCAAGGGGACACAGAACTGTTTTTT.

This clonotype was seen only a few times. The J gene is TRBJ2-2, the V gene TRBV5-4; 7 nucleotides agree with TRBD1. CDR3 length: 11 amino acids. V lost 6 bases to trimming and J lost 9 bases; unmatched junction nucleotides: 2. Germline V gene lookup returns CDR1 SGHNT and CDR2 YYREEE (reference sequence). The CDR3 protein is CASNRGRELFF. The CDR3 DNA reads as TGTGCCAGCAACAGGGGCCGGGAGCTGTTTTTT.

This clonotype was counted at least ten times. The chain joins TRBV5-1 to TRBJ2-2, with D tentatively TRBD1 (6 bases). Germline V gene lookup returns CDR1 SGHRS and CDR2 YFSETQ. This CDR3 spans 17 amino acids. V was pared by 2 bases and J by 1 base, with 15 bases between. In nucleotides, the CDR3 is TGCGCCAGCAGCTTTTCCCCCCAACAGGGGAACACCGGGGAGCTGTTTTTT. It codes for CASSFSPQQGNTGELFF.

This clonotype has only a few counts. The chain joins TRBV20-1 to TRBJ1-5; 7 nucleotides align to TRBD1. V was pared by 7 bases and J by 3 bases, with 9 bases of the junction left unmatched. Germline V gene lookup returns CDR1 DFQATT and CDR2 SNEGSKA (reference sequence). This CDR3 has 14 amino acids. DNA of the CDR3: TGCAGTGGAGGAGGGGGCCCAATCAATCAGCCCCAGCATTTT. It codes for CSGGGGPINQPQHF.

The J gene is TRBJ2-7, the V gene TRBV12-3 or TRBV12-4; no reliable D call. Between the trimmed V and J ends, which lost 7 bases and 0 bases, there was a span of 10 bases. The CDR3 extends over 13 amino acids. CDR3 sequence: CASTRPFSYEQYF. The DNA of the CDR3 is TGTGCCAGCACGCGTCCATTCTCCTACGAGCAGTACTTC.

The chain links TRBV14 to TRBJ2-7, with 8 bases fitting TRBD2. CDR1 and CDR2 (germline): SGHDN, FVKESK. The CDR3 extends over 15 amino acids. Trimming at V came to 5 bases and at J to 1 base, leaving 7 bases not matched to a gene. The CDR3 DNA follows: TGTGCCAGCAGCTGGTCACGGGAGGGGTCCTACGAGCAGTACTTC. The encoded protein is CASSWSREGSYEQYF.

The gene calls are TRBV20-1 and TRBJ2-5, with 12 bases lining up with TRBD2. The CDR3 sequence is 16 residues long. J lost 1 base, V lost 6 bases, and 9 bases had no gene match. From germline, CDR1 is DFQATT and CDR2 SNEGSKA (reference sequence). This CDR3 reads CSAHAPLAGGQETQYF. CDR3 sequence (DNA): TGCAGTGCCCACGCCCCACTAGCGGGAGGCCAAGAGACCCAGTACTTC.

This clonotype was seen only a few times. The chain combines TRBV6-2 or TRBV6-3 with TRBJ2-1; D gene ambiguous. The CDR3 covers 12 residues. Germline V lookup: CDR1 MNHEY, CDR2 SVGEGT. V was trimmed by 2 bases and J by 4 bases, leaving 3 bases between them. The CDR3 is CASSYPYNEQFF. The DNA of the CDR3 is TGTGCCAGCAGTTACCCTTACAATGAGCAGTTCTTC.

The table lists this clonotype with a few counts. CDR3 sequence: CAISEGLAGGLYEQYF. The CDR3 nucleotides read TGTGCCATCAGCGAAGGACTAGCGGGAGGGCTCTACGAGCAGTACTTC. The chain uses TRBV10-3 and TRBJ2-7; 15 bases line up with TRBD2. Trimming took 6 bases from V and 3 from J; bases not matched to a gene: 6. Germline V gene lookup returns CDR1 ENHRY and CDR2 SYGVKD. This CDR3 spans 16 amino acids.

This clonotype came up many times. The rearrangement uses TRBV12-3 or TRBV12-4 and TRBJ2-2; D gene ambiguous. V shed 8 bases and J shed 5 bases, with 9 bases lying between them. This CDR3 has 12 amino acids. CDR3 sequence (DNA): TGTGCCAGCCTCTGGGGAACCGGGGAGCTGTTTTTT. It is translated as CASLWGTGELFF.

The rearrangement uses TRBV2 and TRBJ2-3; 9 bases line up with TRBD2. V trimming: 8 bases; J trimming: 4 bases; junction bases outside the gene matches: 1. Germline V gene data show CDR1 as SNHLY and CDR2 as FYNNEI. This CDR3 has 12 residues. Written as DNA, the CDR3 is TGTGCCAGCGGACTAGCGTCAGATACGCAGTATTTT. It specifies CASGLASDTQYF.

To note about this clonotype: A read error may account for a junction end that differs from germline. The chain joins TRBV10-3 to TRBJ2-2; D is possibly TRBD1 (5 bases). This CDR3 is 16 amino acids long. Germline-derived CDR1 and CDR2 are ENHRY and SYGVKD. In nucleotides, the CDR3 is TGTCCCATCAGTGAGTCTTGGGGCAGTAACACCGGGGAGCTGTTTTTT. Residues: CPISESWGSNTGELFF.

In its sample, this clonotype was seen a few times. The CDR3 loop reads CATAPPSSYNEQFF. CDR3 in DNA: TGTGCCACCGCTCCCCCGAGCTCCTACAATGAGCAGTTCTTC. The gene calls are TRBV24-1 and TRBJ2-1; D is unclear. Germline values: CDR1 KGHDR, CDR2 SFDVKD. The ends were cut back, 9 bases at V and 0 bases at J, with 11 bases in the middle. CDR3 length: 14 residues.

In this sample, this clonotype turned up a few times. The chain has TRBV29-1 and TRBJ2-2; 7 nucleotides line up with TRBD1. The CDR3 covers 12 residues. Germline CDR1 and CDR2: SQVTM and ANQGSEA. V was pared by 6 bases and J by 6 bases, with 4 bases of the junction left unmatched. The CDR3 loop reads CSVGTAAGELFF. CDR3 DNA sequence: TGCAGCGTGGGGACAGCGGCCGGGGAGCTGTTTTTT.

V is TRBV2 and J is TRBJ1-4; a weak D match, TRBD1 (5 bases). The CDR3 runs 13 residues. Germline lookup yields CDR1 SNHLY and CDR2 FYNNEI. V lost 8 bases and J 1 base, leaving 8 bases between the germline ends. The CDR3 DNA follows: TGTGCCAGCGGCAGGGAAACTAATGAAAAACTGTTTTTT. It specifies CASGRETNEKLFF.

This clonotype showed up just a few times. The chain couples TRBV28 to TRBJ1-2, with no clear D. The CDR3 is 15 amino acids. Trimming stripped 3 bases from V and 4 bases from J, with 15 bases between. The germline V gene has CDR1 MDHEN and CDR2 SYDVKM. As DNA, the CDR3 is TGTGCCAGCAGTTTTTTCGGCCGGGCCCTCTATGGCTACACCTTC. It translates to CASSFFGRALYGYTF.